This T cell receptor beta chain derives from a study of T cell clones after liver transplantation. At the level of the study: A pre-transplant mixed lymphocyte reaction with TCRbeta sequencing defined graft-donor-reactive clones followed in post-transplant blood. The study's findings and limits: In two subjects, few donor cells limited the measurable donor-reactive repertoire. Compared with third party-reactive sequences, donor-reactive ones declined more, independent of withdrawal success.

Note on this clone: Its specificity is not known.

Assay used: immunoSEQ multiplex PCR; TCRdb lists only in-frame clones, some missing. The sample records roughly 57,000 clones, about two thirds being singletons. The V end was cut by 5 bases, the J end by 0 bases, with 11 bases between. The germline V gene encodes CDR1 MDHEN and CDR2 SYDVKM. The CDR3 extends over 15 amino acids. Unstimulated PBMCs were sorted into CD3+CD4+ and CD3+CD8+ populations. This clonotype was sampled from a human donor who received a liver transplant. The rearrangement links TRBV28 to TRBJ1-3, with a possible D match to TRBD1 (5 bases). This specimen was CD4+ T cells from blood, taken before liver transplant. This CDR3 reads CASSETGSSGNTIYF. In DNA form, the CDR3 reads TGTGCCAGCAGTGAAACAGGCTCCTCTGGAAACACCATATATTTT.